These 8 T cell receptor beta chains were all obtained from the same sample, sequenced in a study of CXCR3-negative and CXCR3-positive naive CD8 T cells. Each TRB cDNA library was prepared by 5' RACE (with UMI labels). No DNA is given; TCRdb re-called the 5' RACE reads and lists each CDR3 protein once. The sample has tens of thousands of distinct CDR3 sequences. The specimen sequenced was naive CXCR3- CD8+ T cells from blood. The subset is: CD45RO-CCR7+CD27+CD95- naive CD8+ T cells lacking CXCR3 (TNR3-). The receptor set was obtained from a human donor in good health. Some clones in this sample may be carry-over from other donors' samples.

The CDR3 spells CASSPFLDSYRTEAFF. The J gene is TRBJ1-1, the V gene TRBV6-2 or TRBV6-3; TCRdb reports TRBD1, a call that lacks DNA to check it against. Per germline, CDR1 MNHEY and CDR2 SVGEGT. The CDR3 length is 16 residues.

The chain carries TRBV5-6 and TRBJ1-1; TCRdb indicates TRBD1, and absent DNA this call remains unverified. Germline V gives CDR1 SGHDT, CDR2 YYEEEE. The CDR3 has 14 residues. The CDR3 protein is CASRLLRGETEAFF.

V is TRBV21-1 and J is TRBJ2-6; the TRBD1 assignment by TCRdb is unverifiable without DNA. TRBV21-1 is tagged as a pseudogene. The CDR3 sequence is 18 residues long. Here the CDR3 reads CASSSEGDILSGANVLTF.

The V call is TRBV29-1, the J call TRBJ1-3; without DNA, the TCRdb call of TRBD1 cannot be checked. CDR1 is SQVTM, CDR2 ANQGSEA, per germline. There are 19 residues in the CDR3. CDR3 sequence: CSVQARGPEQRSSGNTIYF.

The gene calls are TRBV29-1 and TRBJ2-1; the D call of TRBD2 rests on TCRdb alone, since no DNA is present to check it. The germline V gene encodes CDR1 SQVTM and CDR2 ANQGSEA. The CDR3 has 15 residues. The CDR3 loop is CSVVDPSIPYNEQFF.

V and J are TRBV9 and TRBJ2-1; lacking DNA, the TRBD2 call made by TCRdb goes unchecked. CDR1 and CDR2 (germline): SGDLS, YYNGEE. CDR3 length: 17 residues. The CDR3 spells CASSVVAGGPSYNEQFF.

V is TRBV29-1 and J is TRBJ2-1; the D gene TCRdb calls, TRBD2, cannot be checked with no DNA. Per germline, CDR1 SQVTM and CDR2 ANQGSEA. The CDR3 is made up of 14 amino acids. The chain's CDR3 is CSVDGLVPYNEQFF.

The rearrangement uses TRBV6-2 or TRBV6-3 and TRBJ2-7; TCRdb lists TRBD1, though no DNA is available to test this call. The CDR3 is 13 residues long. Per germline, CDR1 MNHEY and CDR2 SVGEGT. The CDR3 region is CASSGGVIYEQYF.